The text below deals with one T cell receptor beta chain. Looked up from germline, CDR1 is MNHEY and CDR2 is SVGAGI. The junction had 4 bases not matched to a gene; V was cut back by 2 bases and J by 1 base. There are 15 residues in the CDR3. Data came from immunoSEQ multiplex PCR; TCRdb stores just in-frame clones and leaves some out. The sample includes around 2.5 million clones, roughly 93% seen only once; the top ten take 0.36%. The data originate from a study of shared clonotypes between healthy human individuals. The chain is built from TRBV6-5 and TRBJ2-5; 7 positions agree with TRBD2. The sequence came from a man aged 18 to 29 in good health. Some clones in this sample may be carry-over from other donors' samples. The sequencing sample was made of naive CD4+ T cells from PBMCs. Stated subset: CD45RA+ positively selected. The CDR3 nucleotides are TGTGCCAGCAGTTACGGTGGGAGGGCCCAAGAGACCCAGTACTTC. This translates into CASSYGGRAQETQYF.